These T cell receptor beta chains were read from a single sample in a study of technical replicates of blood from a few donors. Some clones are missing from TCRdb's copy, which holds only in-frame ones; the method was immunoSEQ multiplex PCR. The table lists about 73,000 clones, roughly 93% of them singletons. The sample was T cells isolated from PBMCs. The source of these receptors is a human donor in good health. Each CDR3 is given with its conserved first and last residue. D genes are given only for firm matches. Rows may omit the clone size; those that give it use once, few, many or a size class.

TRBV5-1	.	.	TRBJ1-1	TGCGCCAGCAGCTTGGTGGCGGGTGTGAACACTGAAGCTTTCTTT	CASSLVAGVNTEAFF
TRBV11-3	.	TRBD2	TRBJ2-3	TGTGCCAGCAGCTTAGTCCTTCTTACTAGCGGGGGCTTACACACAGATACGCAGTATTTT	CASSLVLLTSGGLHTDTQYF
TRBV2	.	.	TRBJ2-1	TGTGCCAGCAGTGGGACCCGGGGGACCCATGAGCAGTTCTTC	CASSGTRGTHEQFF
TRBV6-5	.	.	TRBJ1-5	TGTGCCAGCAGTTACTCCCGAGCGGGGCCCAATCAGCCCCAGCATTTT	CASSYSRAGPNQPQHF
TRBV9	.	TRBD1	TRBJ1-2	TGTGCCAGCAGCCCCCGAGAGGGGCAGGGGGCGATTGGCTACACCTTC	CASSPREGQGAIGYTF
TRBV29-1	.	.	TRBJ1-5	TGCAGCGTTGAAATCGGCAGCCGAGGGAAGGGGCCCCAGCATTTT	CSVEIGSRGKGPQHF
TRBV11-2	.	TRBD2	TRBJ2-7	TGTGCCAGCAGCCTCCAGGGGACTAGCTCCTACGAGCAGTACTTC	CASSLQGTSSYEQYF
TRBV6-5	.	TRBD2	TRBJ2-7	TGTGCCAGCAGCAACAGCGGACTAGTCTCCTACGAGCAGTACTTC	CASSNSGLVSYEQYF
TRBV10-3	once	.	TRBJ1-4	TGTGCCATCAGTGAGTCCGGGTTGAGACCTGAAAAACTGTTTTTT	CAISESGLRPEKLFF
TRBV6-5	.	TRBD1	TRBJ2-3	TGTGCCAGCAGCCGTCGACAGGGAACAGATACGCAGTATTTT	CASSRRQGTDTQYF
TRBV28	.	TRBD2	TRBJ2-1	TGTGCCAGCAGCCATGGCTCTAGCGGGAGGTTTTTGAATGAGCAGTTCTTC	CASSHGSSGRFLNEQFF
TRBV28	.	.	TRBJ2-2	TGTGCCAGCAGTTTGGGGGCCGAACACCGGGAGCTGTTTTTT	CASSLGAEHRELFF
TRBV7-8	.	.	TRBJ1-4	TGTGCCAGCAGCCAAGGGATTCCGGGAAGTAATGAAAAACTGTTTTTT	CASSQGIPGSNEKLFF
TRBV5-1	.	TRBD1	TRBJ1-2	TGCGCCAGCAGCCCACAGGGGTTGGATGGCTACACCTTC	CASSPQGLDGYTF
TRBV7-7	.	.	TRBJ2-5	TGTGCCAGCAGCAGACCGGGACTAGAGACCCAGTACTTC	CASSRPGLETQYF
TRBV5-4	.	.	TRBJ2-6	TGTGCCAGCAGCCTCACATATTCTGGGGCCAACGTCCTGACTTTC	CASSLTYSGANVLTF
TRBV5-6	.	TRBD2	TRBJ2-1	TGTGCCAGCAGCTCCGGGGTCGGGAGGAATGAGCAGTTCTTC	CASSSGVGRNEQFF
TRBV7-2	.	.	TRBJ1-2	TGTGCCAGCAGTACGGGTTCTCGGGGTTTCAGTGGCTACACCTTC	CASSTGSRGFSGYTF
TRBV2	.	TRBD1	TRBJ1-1	TGTGCCAGCAGTGAAGTACAGGGGCGGAACACTGAAGCTTTCTTT	CASSEVQGRNTEAFF
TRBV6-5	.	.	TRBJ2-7	TGTGCCAGCAGTTACCTTGGCAGGTCCTACGAGCAGTACTTC	CASSYLGRSYEQYF
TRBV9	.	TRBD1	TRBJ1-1	TGTGCCAGCAAACGAGACAGGGACCGAGATGAAGCTTTCTTT	CASKRDRDRDEAFF
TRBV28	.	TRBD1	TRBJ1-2	TGTGCCAGCAGTTTCGTAGACAGGGAAGGCGGCTACACCTTC	CASSFVDREGGYTF
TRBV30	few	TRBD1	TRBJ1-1	TGTGCCTGGGACAGGGAGATGAACACTGAAGCTTTCTTT	CAWDREMNTEAFF
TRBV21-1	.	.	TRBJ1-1	TGTGCCAGCAGCGACCGACGCCCCCCCCACGGGGGTGAAGCTTTCTTT	CASSDRRPPHGGEAFF
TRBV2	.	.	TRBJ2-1	TGTGCCAGCGAGAAAGGACTTAACCCATACAATGAGCAGTTCTTC	CASEKGLNPYNEQFF
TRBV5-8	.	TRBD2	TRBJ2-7	TGTGCCAGCAGCATAATTAGCGGGAGATCGCAAGAGCAGTACTTC	CASSIISGRSQEQYF
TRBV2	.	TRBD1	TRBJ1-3	TGTGCCAGCAGGACAGGGGTTGGAAACACCATATATTTT	CASRTGVGNTIYF
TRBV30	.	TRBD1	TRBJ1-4	TGTGCCCACGGTCCGAGACAGGGATTAGCAACTAATGAAAAACTGTTTTTT	CAHGPRQGLATNEKLFF
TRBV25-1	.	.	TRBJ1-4	TGTGCCAGCAGTGGCAGGACGGACTATAATGAAAAACTGTTTTTT	CASSGRTDYNEKLFF
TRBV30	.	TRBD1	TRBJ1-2	TGTGCCTGGGCAGGGGGCGACTATGGCTACACCTTC	CAWAGGDYGYTF
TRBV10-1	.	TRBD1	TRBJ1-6	TGCGCCAGCTCGGGTCAATGGACAGGGCCTTTCACCCTCCACTTT	CASSGQWTGPFTLHF
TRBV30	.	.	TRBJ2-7	TGTGCCTGGAGTGTTACCTACGAGCAGTACTTC	CAWSVTYEQYF
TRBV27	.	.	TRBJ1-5	TGTGCCAGCAGATCTGGCGGGGTTAGCAATCAGCCCCAGCATTTT	CASRSGGVSNQPQHF
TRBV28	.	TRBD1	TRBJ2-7	TGTGCCAGCAGCCCGGACAGGTTCCCTCCCTACGAGCAGTACTTC	CASSPDRFPPYEQYF
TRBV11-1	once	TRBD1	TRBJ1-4	TGTGCCAGCAGCTTCTCGGGACAGGGGAATGAAAAACTGTTTTTT	CASSFSGQGNEKLFF
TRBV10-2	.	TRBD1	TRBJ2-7	TGCGCCAGCTCGGACAGGGGCTACGAGCAGTACTTC	CASSDRGYEQYF
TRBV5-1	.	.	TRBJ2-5	TGCGCCAGCAGCTTGGACAGGGCCCAAGAGACCCAGTACTTC	CASSLDRAQETQYF
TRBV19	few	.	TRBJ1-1	TGTGCCAGTAGTATTACAGATACGAACACTGAAGCTTTCTTT	CASSITDTNTEAFF
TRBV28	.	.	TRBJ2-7	TGTGCCAGCAGTTTAGTATTACGGTCCTACGAGCAGTACTTC	CASSLVLRSYEQYF
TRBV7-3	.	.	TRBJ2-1	TGTGCCAGCAGCCCAGGGTATCGGAATGAGCAGTTCTTC	CASSPGYRNEQFF
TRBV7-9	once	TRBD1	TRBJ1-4	TGTGCCAGCGGTTATCGGGACAGGGCCGAAAAACTGTTTTTT	CASGYRDRAEKLFF
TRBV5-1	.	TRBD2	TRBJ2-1	TGCGCCAGCAGCTTGGGACCTAGCGGGAGCAATGAGCAGTTCTTC	CASSLGPSGSNEQFF
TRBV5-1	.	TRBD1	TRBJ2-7	TGCGCCAGCAGCCCGGGGACAGGGTCAGGCTACGAGCAGTACTTC	CASSPGTGSGYEQYF
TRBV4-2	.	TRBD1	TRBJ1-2	TGTGCCAGCAGCCTCGGACAGGGGGCTGGCAACTATGGCTACACCTTC	CASSLGQGAGNYGYTF
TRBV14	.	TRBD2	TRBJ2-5	TGTGCCAGCAGCCAAGACAGAAGCCGGGGGGAAGAGACCCAGTACTTC	CASSQDRSRGEETQYF
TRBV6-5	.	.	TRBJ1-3	TGTGCCAGCAGTTATAGTACTAGCTCTGGAAACACCATATATTTT	CASSYSTSSGNTIYF
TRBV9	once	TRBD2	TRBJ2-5	TGTGCCAGCAGCGTAGGATTCGGACTAGCGGAAGAGACCCAGTACTTC	CASSVGFGLAEETQYF
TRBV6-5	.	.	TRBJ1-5	TGTGCCAGCAGTTACTCGGGGGGGAATCAGCCCCAGCATTTT	CASSYSGGNQPQHF